This record covers a single T cell receptor beta chain. The antigen remains undetermined. A single base separates this from a much larger clone, so it may be a read error. The data belong to a study of blood T cells in healthy people across ages. Per germline, CDR1 MGHRA and CDR2 YSYEKL. V shed 4 bases and J shed 8 bases, with 4 bases lying between them. This CDR3 comprises 10 residues. The people who gave samples were healthy Caucasians from Russia, aged 6 to 90. For the second PCR, which ran for roughly 6 to 12 cycles, a sample-barcoded 5' primer and a J-beta primer mix were used. TCRdb reprocessed the 5' RACE reads via MiXCR and lists one record per CDR3 protein. The sample holds roughly 1.6 million distinct CDR3 sequences; about 35% are singletons and the top ten take roughly 12%. Whole-study findings and limits: Whereas aged donors had fewer naive CD4+ cells, long-lived donors had more of them and higher diversity. Investigators viewed diversity estimates from one million T cells as underestimates, the study reported.

The chain couples TRBV4-1 to TRBJ2-3; no firm D call. The sample consisted of blood. The clonotype comes from a woman in her twenties or thirties in good health. The CDR3 reads CASSPGTQYF. The CDR3 bases are TGCGCCAGCAGCCCGGGTACGCAGTATTTT.